What follows describes a single TCR beta chain. Its matching antigen is unknown. The library targeted TCRbeta and was prepared with unique molecular identifiers. TCRdb reprocessed the PCR reads via MiXCR and lists one record per CDR3 protein. This table holds about 580,000 distinct CDR3 sequences, about a quarter found once. This record belongs to a study of T-cell reconstitution after alpha-beta-depleted transplantation in children. Whole-study findings and limits: Approximately two months post-transplant, alpha-beta T cells reportedly originated from several hundred expanded graft clones.

The ends were cut back, 0 bases at V and 2 bases at J, with 8 bases in the middle. The CDR3 has 14 amino acids. Germline CDR1 and CDR2: SGDLS and YYNGEE. The origin of this receptor is a boy under two years old with Wiskott-Aldrich syndrome, due to receive a stem cell transplant. The J gene is TRBJ1-2, the V gene TRBV9, with D unresolved. Sequenced material: PBMCs, taken before TCRalphabeta/CD19-depleted stem cell transplant. The chain's CDR3 is CASSVVMVNYGYTF. The CDR3 DNA is TGTGCCAGCAGCGTAGTGATGGTGAACTATGGCTACACCTTC.